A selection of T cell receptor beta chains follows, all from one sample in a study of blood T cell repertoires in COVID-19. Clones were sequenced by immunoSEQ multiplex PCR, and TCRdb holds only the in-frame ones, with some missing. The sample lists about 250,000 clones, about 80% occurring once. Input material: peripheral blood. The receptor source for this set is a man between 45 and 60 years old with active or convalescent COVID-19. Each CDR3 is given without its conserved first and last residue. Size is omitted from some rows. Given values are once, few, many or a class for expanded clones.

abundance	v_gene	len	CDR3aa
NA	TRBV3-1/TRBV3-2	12	ASSQPTGVRGYT
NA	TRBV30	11	AWKGQGVSPLH
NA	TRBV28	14	ASIKLAGPPGDEQF
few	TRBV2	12	ASSVNRAIQPQH
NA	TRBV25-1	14	ASSDSIRGRKETQY
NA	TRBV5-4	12	ASSLTGTGYEQY
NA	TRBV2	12	ASSEELLNTEAF
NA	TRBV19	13	ASSKAQEKENTIY
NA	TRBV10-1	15	ASSDPPTGPLQETQY
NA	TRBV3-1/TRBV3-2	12	ASSQGPSGYGYT
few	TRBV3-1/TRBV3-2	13	ASSLNGQGWYGYT
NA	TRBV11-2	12	ASSSSGANTEAF
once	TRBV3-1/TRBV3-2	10	ASSPRDSPLH
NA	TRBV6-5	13	ASKQVQTDNSPLH
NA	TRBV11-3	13	ASSQSGGPQETQY
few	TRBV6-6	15	ASSRLPQGAKREKLF
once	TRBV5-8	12	ASSSERTGTGYT
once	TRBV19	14	ASSIRGQGVLNEQF
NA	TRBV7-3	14	ASSSRTNANTGELF
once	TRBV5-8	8	ASSFWSVT
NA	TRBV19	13	ASSRRTGGNTEAF
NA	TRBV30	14	AWSPRIAGGLNTQY
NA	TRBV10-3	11	AITQGGSYGYT
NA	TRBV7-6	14	ASSLGARGGTDTQY
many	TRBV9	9	ASSGGHEQY
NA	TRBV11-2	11	ASSPQGDQPQH
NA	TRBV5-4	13	ASSLRQGADGELF
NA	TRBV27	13	ASRGLAGGDNEQF
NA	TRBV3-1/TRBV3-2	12	ASSVQGSGNTIY
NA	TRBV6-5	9	ASSVNTEAF
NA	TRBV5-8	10	ASGGVGYEQY
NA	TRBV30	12	AWTSGQGIDTQY
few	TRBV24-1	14	ATSDGGLAGKNTQY
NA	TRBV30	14	AWSSPAFYSNQPQH
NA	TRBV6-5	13	ASSPRGQDYYEQY
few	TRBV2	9	ASTTETEAF
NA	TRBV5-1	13	ASSSGQGLGTEAF
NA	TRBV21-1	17	ASSKLPPVAIFSNQPQH
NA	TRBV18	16	ASSRLAGGSASYNEQF